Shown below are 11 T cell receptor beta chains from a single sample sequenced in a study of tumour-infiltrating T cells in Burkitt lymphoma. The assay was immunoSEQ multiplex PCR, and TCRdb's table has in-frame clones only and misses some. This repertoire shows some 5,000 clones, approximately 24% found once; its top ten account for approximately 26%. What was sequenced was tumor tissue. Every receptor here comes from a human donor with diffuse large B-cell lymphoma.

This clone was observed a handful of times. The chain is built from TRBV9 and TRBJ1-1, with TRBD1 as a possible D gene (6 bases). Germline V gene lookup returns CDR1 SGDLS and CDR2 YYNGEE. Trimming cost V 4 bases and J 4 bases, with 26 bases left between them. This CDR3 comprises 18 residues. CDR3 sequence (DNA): TGTGCCAGCAGCTCCCCACGAGGGGGTGGGGGACCGGGCACTGAAGCTTTCTTT. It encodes CASSSPRGGGGPGTEAFF. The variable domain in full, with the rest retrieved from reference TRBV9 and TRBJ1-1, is DSGVTQTPKHLITATGQRVTLRCSPRSGDLSVYWYQQSLDQGLQFLIQYYNGEERAKGNILERFSAQQFPDLHSELNLSSLELGDSALYFCASSSPRGGGGPGTEAFFGQGTRLTVV.

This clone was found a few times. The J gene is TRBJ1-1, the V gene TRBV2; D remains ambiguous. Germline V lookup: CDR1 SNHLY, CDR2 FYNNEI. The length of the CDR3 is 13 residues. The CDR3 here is CVGRNRADTEAFF. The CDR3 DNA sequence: TGTGTCGGAAGAAATCGAGCGGACACTGAAGCTTTCTTT.

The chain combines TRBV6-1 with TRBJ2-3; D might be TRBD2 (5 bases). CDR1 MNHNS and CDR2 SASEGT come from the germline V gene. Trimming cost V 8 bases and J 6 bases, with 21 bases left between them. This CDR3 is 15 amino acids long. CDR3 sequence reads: CASRGKQTITDTQYF. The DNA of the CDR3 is TGTGCCAGCCGAGGGAAACAAACTATCACGGATACGCAGTATTTT.

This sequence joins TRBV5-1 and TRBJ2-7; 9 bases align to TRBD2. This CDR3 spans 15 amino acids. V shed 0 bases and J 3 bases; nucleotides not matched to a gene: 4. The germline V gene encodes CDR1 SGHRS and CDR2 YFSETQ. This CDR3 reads CASSLGAGGLYEQYF. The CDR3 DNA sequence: TGCGCCAGCAGCTTGGGAGCGGGGGGTCTCTACGAGCAGTACTTC. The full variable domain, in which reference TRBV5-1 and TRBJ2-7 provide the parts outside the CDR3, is KAGVTQTPRYLIKTRGQQVTLSCSPISGHRSVSWYQQTPGQGLQFLFEYFSETQRNKGNFPGRFSGRQFSNSRSEMNVSTLELGDSALYLCASSLGAGGLYEQYFGPGTRLTVT.

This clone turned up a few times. The CDR3 loop reads CASSFRGDTQYF. Written as DNA, the CDR3 is TGTGCCAGCAGCTTTCGGGGAGATACGCAGTATTTT. The rearrangement joins TRBV7-2 to TRBJ2-3, with D perhaps TRBD2 (5 bases). The CDR3 contains 12 residues. The germline V and J ends were trimmed by 3 bases and 5 bases, with 6 bases remaining between them. The germline V gene encodes CDR1 SGHTA and CDR2 FQGNSA. Based on the CDR3 plus reference TRBV7-2 and TRBJ2-3, the full variable domain is GAGVSQSPSNKVTEKGKDVELRCDPISGHTALYWYRQSLGQGLEFLIYFQGNSAPDKSGLPSDRFSAERTGGSVSTLTIQRTQQEDSAVYLCASSFRGDTQYFGPGTRLTVL.

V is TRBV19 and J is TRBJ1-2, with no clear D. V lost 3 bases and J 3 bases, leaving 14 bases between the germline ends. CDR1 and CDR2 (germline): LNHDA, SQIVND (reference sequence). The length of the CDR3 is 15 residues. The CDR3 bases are TGTGCCAGTAGTATGACCCCCCGGGAATACTATGGCTACACCTTC. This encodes CASSMTPREYYGYTF. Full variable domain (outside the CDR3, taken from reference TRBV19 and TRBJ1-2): DGGITQSPKYLFRKEGQNVTLSCEQNLNHDAMYWYRQDPGQGLRLIYYSQIVNDFQKGDIAEGYSVSREKKESFPLTVTSAQKNPTAFYLCASSMTPREYYGYTFGSGTRLTVV.

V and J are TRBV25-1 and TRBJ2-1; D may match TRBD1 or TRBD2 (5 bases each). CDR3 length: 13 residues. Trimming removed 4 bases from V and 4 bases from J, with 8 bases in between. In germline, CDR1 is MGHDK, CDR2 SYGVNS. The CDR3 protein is CASSGGSYNEQFF. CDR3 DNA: TGTGCCAGCAGTGGGGGGAGTTACAATGAGCAGTTCTTC.

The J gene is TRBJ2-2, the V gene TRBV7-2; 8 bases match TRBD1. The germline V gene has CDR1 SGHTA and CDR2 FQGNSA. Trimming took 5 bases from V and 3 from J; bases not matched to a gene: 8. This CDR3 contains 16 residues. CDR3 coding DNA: TGTGCCAGCAGCCCCCGACAGGGGCGCGACACCGGGGAGCTGTTTTTT. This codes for CASSPRQGRDTGELFF.

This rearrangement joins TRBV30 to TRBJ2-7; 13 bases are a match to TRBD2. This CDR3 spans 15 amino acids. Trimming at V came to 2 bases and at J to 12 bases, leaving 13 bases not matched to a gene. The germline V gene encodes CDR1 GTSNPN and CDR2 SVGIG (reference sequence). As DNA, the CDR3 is TGTGCCTGGAGTTTTACGACCGGACTAGCGGGAGAAACGTACTTC. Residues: CAWSFTTGLAGETYF. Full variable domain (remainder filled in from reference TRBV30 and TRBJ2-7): SQTIHQWPATLVQPVGSPLSLECTVEGTSNPNLYWYRQAAGRGLQLLFYSVGIGQISSEVPQNLSASRPQDRQFILSSKKLLLSDSGFYLCAWSFTTGLAGETYFGPGTRLTVT.

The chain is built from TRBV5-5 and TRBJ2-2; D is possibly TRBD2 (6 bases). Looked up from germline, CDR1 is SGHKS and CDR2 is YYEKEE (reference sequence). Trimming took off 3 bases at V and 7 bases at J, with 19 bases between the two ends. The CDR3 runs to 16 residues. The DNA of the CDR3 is TGTGCCAGCAGCTGGGCGTGGGAGCGGGTGGTCGGGGAGCTGTTTTTT. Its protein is CASSWAWERVVGELFF.

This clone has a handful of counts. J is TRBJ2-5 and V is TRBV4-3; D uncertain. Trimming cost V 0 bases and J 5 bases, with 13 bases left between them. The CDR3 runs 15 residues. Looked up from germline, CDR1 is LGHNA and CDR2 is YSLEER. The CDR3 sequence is CASSQEGSSGETQYF. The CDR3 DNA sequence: TGCGCCAGCAGCCAAGAAGGAAGCTCTGGGGAGACCCAGTACTTC.